This entry lists 14 T cell receptor beta chains sequenced from one sample in a study of blood T cells in healthy people across ages. Together with a sample-barcoded 5' primer, a J-beta primer mix was included in a second PCR lasting about 7 to 12 cycles. TCRdb used MiXCR to reprocess the 5' RACE reads, holding one entry per CDR3 protein. The data hold 850,000 to 1,000,000 distinct CDR3 sequences, with roughly 52% observed a single time. Sequencing was carried out using blood. These receptors were obtained from a man aged 25-45 years in good health.

The rearrangement joins TRBV2 to TRBJ2-1, with D unclear. The CDR3 has 13 residues. Germline CDR1 SNHLY, CDR2 FYNNEI. The germline V and J ends were trimmed by 8 bases and 9 bases, with 17 bases remaining between them. As DNA, the CDR3 is TGTGCCAGCCGAGACCTAAGGAGTGGTGAGCAGTTCTTC. The encoded protein is CASRDLRSGEQFF.

The chain is built from TRBV20-1 and TRBJ2-5, with D tentatively TRBD2 (5 bases). Germline lookup yields CDR1 DFQATT and CDR2 SNEGSKA (reference sequence). V dropped 4 bases and J dropped 4 bases, with 25 bases sitting between them. The CDR3 has 17 amino acids. The CDR3 is CSATESGGRLRGETQYF. The DNA for the CDR3 is TGCAGTGCTACTGAATCTGGTGGGCGGCTACGGGGAGAGACCCAGTACTTC.

The J gene is TRBJ2-1, the V gene TRBV10-3; 8 bases match TRBD1. Germline loops: CDR1 ENHRY, CDR2 SYGVKD. The CDR3 spans 15 residues. With V trimmed by 4 bases and J by 3 bases, 5 bases remained unmatched. In DNA, the CDR3 is TGTGCCATCAGTGGGGGGACAGGCCTCTACAATGAGCAGTTCTTC. Amino acids: CAISGGTGLYNEQFF.

The chain has TRBV7-2 and TRBJ1-2; unclear D gene. CDR3 length: 14 residues. Deletions cut 3 bases from V and 1 base from J, with 9 bases between. Per germline, CDR1 SGHTA and CDR2 FQGNSA. The CDR3: CASSLYRDNYGYTF. CDR3 nucleotide sequence: TGTGCCAGCAGCTTGTATAGGGATAACTATGGCTACACCTTC.

This chain links TRBV5-1 with TRBJ2-3; D is unclear. The V end lost 2 bases, the J end lost 4 bases, and 8 bases lay between the germline ends. This CDR3 is built from 13 residues. Germline loops: CDR1 SGHRS, CDR2 YFSETQ. CDR3 sequence (DNA): TGCGCCAGCAGCTTTCTACCGGCAGATACGCAGTATTTT. Translation: CASSFLPADTQYF.

This clonotype was counted only a few times. J is TRBJ2-3 and V is TRBV7-9; D remains ambiguous. The germline V and J ends were trimmed by 2 bases and 4 bases, with 7 bases remaining between them. Looked up from germline, CDR1 is SEHNR and CDR2 is FQNEAQ (reference sequence). The CDR3 is 13 amino acids. The CDR3 sequence: CASSLSIADTQYF. CDR3 DNA sequence: TGTGCCAGCAGCTTATCTATCGCAGATACGCAGTATTTT.

This clonotype has more than one count but fewer than ten. V and J are TRBV20-1 and TRBJ2-7, with D hard to call. The CDR3 is 13 residues long. Germline CDR1 reads DFQATT; CDR2 reads SNEGSKA (reference sequence). With 5 bases removed from V and 5 bases from J, the gap between germline ends came to 16 bases. The CDR3 here is CSAAPGASHEQYF. The CDR3 DNA is TGCAGTGCTGCTCCAGGAGCGTCGCACGAGCAGTACTTC.

This clonotype was counted between two and nine times. The chain recombines TRBV7-2 with TRBJ2-1; 9 bases align to TRBD1. This CDR3 has 15 residues. Germline CDR1 SGHTA, CDR2 FQGNSA. V dropped 5 bases and J dropped 4; count of bases not matched to a gene: 6. The CDR3 protein is CASSGGQGRYNEQFF. CDR3 bases: TGTGCCAGCAGCGGGGGACAGGGCAGGTACAATGAGCAGTTCTTC.

The rearrangement links TRBV20-1 to TRBJ1-5, with TRBD1 matching over 9 bases. Germline V gene data show CDR1 as DFQATT and CDR2 as SNEGSKA (reference sequence). Germline trimming cut 0 bases from V and 4 bases from J; bases unmatched to any gene: 10. The CDR3 covers 17 residues. The CDR3 loop is CSARDQRRGQGNQPQHF. The DNA of the CDR3 is TGCAGTGCTAGAGATCAAAGAAGGGGACAGGGTAATCAGCCCCAGCATTTT.

The genes are TRBV12-3 or TRBV12-4 and TRBJ2-4; 7 bases fit TRBD1. The end of the DNA aligns better with TRBJ2-7, so the J call may be wrong. The CDR3 extends over 14 amino acids. For the CDR3, the DNA is TGTGCCAGCAGTTACAGGGGAAGGCCCTACGAGCAGTACTTC. The encoded protein is CASSYRGRPYEQYF.

The genes are TRBV2 and TRBJ1-6, with 10 bases that match TRBD1. Germline CDR1 SNHLY, CDR2 FYNNEI. V trimming: 7 bases; J trimming: 9 bases; junction bases outside the gene matches: 6. The CDR3 consists of 14 residues. The CDR3 spells CASIADRGASPLHF. CDR3 sequence (DNA): TGTGCCAGCATTGCGGACAGGGGGGCTTCACCCCTCCACTTT. Full variable domain (remainder filled in from reference TRBV2 and TRBJ1-6): EPEVTQTPSHQVTQMGQEVILRCVPISNHLYFYWYRQILGQKVEFLVSFYNNEISEKSEIFDDQFSVERPDGSNFTLKIRSTKLEDSAMYFCASIADRGASPLHFGNGTRLTVT.

The sample holds a few counts of this clonotype. V usage is TRBV20-1 and J usage is TRBJ2-3, with D hard to call. Germline CDR1 is DFQATT and CDR2 is SNEGSKA (reference sequence). V lost 0 bases to trimming and J lost 3 bases, with 7 bases between them. The CDR3 runs to 13 residues. CDR3 bases: TGCAGTGCTAGAGATTTGGGGACAGATACGCAGTATTTT. It is translated as CSARDLGTDTQYF.

The chain carries TRBV6-6 and TRBJ2-5; 7 positions agree with TRBD2. Germline lookup yields CDR1 MNHNY and CDR2 SVGAGI (reference sequence). There are 12 residues in the CDR3. V shed 8 bases, J shed 3 bases, and the junction held 3 bases outside the gene matches. This CDR3 reads CASLADEETQYF. CDR3 bases: TGTGCCAGCCTAGCGGACGAAGAGACCCAGTACTTC.

V and J are TRBV20-1 and TRBJ1-2; TRBD1 matches 9 bases. Germline lookup yields CDR1 DFQATT and CDR2 SNEGSKA (reference sequence). There are 16 residues in the CDR3. Unmatched junction bases numbered 12, after V lost 3 bases and J lost 4 bases. The CDR3 nucleotides read TGCAGTGCTAGTCCCCCCGTGGAGGGACAGGGCTATGGCTACACCTTC. The encoded protein is CSASPPVEGQGYGYTF.